What follows are 26 T cell receptor beta chains derived from one specimen sequenced in a study of shared clonotypes between healthy human individuals. The method was immunoSEQ multiplex PCR; TCRdb's version includes in-frame clones alone and lacks a portion of them. The sample consists of more than 2,000,000 clones, approximately 90% of them appearing once. The specimen sequenced was naive CD4+ T cells sorted from blood. The sample's subset: CD45RA+ positively selected. These receptors were collected from a man between 18 and 29 years old in good health.

The chain has TRBV7-3 and TRBJ1-1; D is perhaps TRBD1 (6 bases). The CDR3 spans 14 residues. Trimming removed 1 base at V and 4 bases at J, with 10 bases between. Germline lookup yields CDR1 SGHTA and CDR2 FQGTGA. The CDR3 sequence: CASSLNTGATEAFF. The CDR3 nucleotides read TGTGCCAGCAGCTTAAATACGGGGGCCACTGAAGCTTTCTTT.

This chain links TRBV10-3 with TRBJ2-7; D perhaps matches TRBD2 (6 bases). Germline CDR1 and CDR2: ENHRY and SYGVKD. The CDR3 runs to 15 residues. V lost 0 bases, J lost 1 base, and 10 bases lay in between. CDR3 DNA sequence: TGTGCCATCAGTGAGTCCGCTAGCGTTTCCTACGAGCAGTACTTC. Protein product: CAISESASVSYEQYF.

The chain couples TRBV30 to TRBJ1-2, with D possibly matching TRBD1 (5 bases). The V end was cut by 8 bases, the J end by 8 bases, with 18 bases between. The length of the CDR3 is 12 residues. In germline, CDR1 is GTSNPN, CDR2 SVGIG (reference sequence). The DNA for the CDR3 is TGTGCCCGATCTGGCGGGGCGGGCGGCTACACCTTC. It is translated as CARSGGAGGYTF.

This chain uses TRBV4-1 with TRBJ2-1; 11 nucleotides align to TRBD2. The J segment lost 7 bases and the V segment lost 5 bases, leaving 7 bases of the junction unmatched. Germline V gene sequence: CDR1 MGHRA, CDR2 YSYEKL. The CDR3 loop spans 15 amino acids. Here the CDR3 DNA reads TGCGCCAGCAGCTTAGCGGGGGGGCCGAGGAATGAGCAGTTCTTC. It specifies CASSLAGGPRNEQFF.

This clone is a singleton in its sample. This sequence joins TRBV2 and TRBJ2-3, with a tentative D call TRBD1 (5 bases). The CDR3 extends over 14 amino acids. Trimming removed 8 bases at V and 4 bases at J, with 16 bases between. The germline V gene has CDR1 SNHLY and CDR2 FYNNEI. This chain's CDR3 is CASLPSGQSDTQYF. The CDR3 DNA follows: TGTGCCAGCTTGCCGTCAGGGCAGTCAGATACGCAGTATTTT.

The CDR3 reads CASSEAGTEGKTDTQYF. The CDR3 region has the DNA TGCGCCAGCAGTGAGGCAGGGACCGAAGGGAAGACAGATACGCAGTATTTT. The chain links TRBV10-2 to TRBJ2-3, with D perhaps being TRBD1 or TRBD2 (5 bases each). In germline, CDR1 is WSHSY, CDR2 SAAADI. The CDR3 spans 17 residues. V lost 2 bases and J 3 bases, leaving 18 bases between the germline ends.

The chain carries TRBV6-5 and TRBJ1-2; D perhaps matches TRBD1 (5 bases). This CDR3 is built from 13 residues. Trimming stripped 11 bases from V and 7 bases from J, with 20 bases between. CDR1 and CDR2 (germline): MNHEY, SVGAGI. CDR3 loop: CAAFRGAKSGYTF. For the CDR3, the DNA is TGTGCCGCCTTTCGTGGGGCGAAATCTGGCTACACCTTC.

This chain joins TRBV7-6 and TRBJ2-3; unclear D gene. CDR3 length: 15 amino acids. Trimming took 1 base from V and 1 from J, leaving 9 bases between them. Germline loops: CDR1 SGHVS, CDR2 FNYEAQ. The CDR3 loop reads CASSLGGPRTDTQYF. Written as DNA, the CDR3 is TGTGCCAGCAGCTTAGGTGGCCCTCGCACAGATACGCAGTATTTT.

The chain uses TRBV30 and TRBJ2-6; weak D call: TRBD2 (6 bases). This CDR3 comprises 14 residues. Trimming stripped 4 bases from V and 2 bases from J, with 9 bases between. From germline, CDR1 is GTSNPN and CDR2 SVGIG (reference sequence). Here the CDR3 DNA reads TGTGCCTGGATGGAGGGGACTGGGGCCAACGTCCTGACTTTC. Protein: CAWMEGTGANVLTF.

The CDR3 loop is CASSSSGGNEKLFF. Written as DNA, the CDR3 is TGTGCCAGCAGTTCCTCGGGGGGGAATGAAAAACTGTTTTTT. The chain combines TRBV5-4 with TRBJ1-4, with a possible D match to TRBD1 (5 bases). The germline gives CDR1 SGHNT, CDR2 YYREEE (reference sequence). Trimming took 5 bases from V and 5 from J, leaving 13 bases between them. The CDR3 spans 14 residues.

About this clone itself: This sample also contains other DNA sequences that code for the same CDR3. V usage is TRBV18 and J usage is TRBJ2-7; 11 nucleotides align to TRBD2. After removal of 3 bases from V and 1 base from J, the junction contained 2 bases not matched to a gene. The CDR3 has 15 residues. CDR1 and CDR2 (germline): KGHSH, LQKENI. CDR3 sequence: CASSPASGGSYEQYF. CDR3 sequence (DNA): TGTGCCAGCTCACCCGCTAGCGGGGGGTCCTACGAGCAGTACTTC.

The rearrangement links TRBV7-9 to TRBJ2-3, with TRBD1 matching over 10 bases. J was trimmed by 3 bases and V by 5 bases; bases with no gene match: 5. CDR1 and CDR2 from the germline V gene are SEHNR and FQNEAQ (reference sequence). CDR3 length equals 15 residues. The CDR3 protein is CASSRGTGETDTQYF. In nucleotides, the CDR3 is TGTGCCAGCAGCAGAGGGACAGGGGAAACAGATACGCAGTATTTT. Full variable domain (outside the CDR3, taken from reference TRBV7-9 and TRBJ2-3): DTGVSQNPRHKITKRGQNVTFRCDPISEHNRLYWYRQTLGQGPEFLTYFQNEAQLEKSRLLSDRFSAERPKGSFSTLEIQRTEQGDSAMYLCASSRGTGETDTQYFGPGTRLTVL.

The chain recombines TRBV6-1 with TRBJ1-6; tentative D call: TRBD1 (5 bases). Trimming removed 6 bases from V and 6 bases from J, with 12 bases in between. The CDR3 consists of 14 residues. Germline V gene sequence: CDR1 MNHNS, CDR2 SASEGT. The CDR3 region is CASRERDLNSPLHF. CDR3 DNA: TGTGCCAGCAGGGAGCGGGACCTTAATTCACCCCTCCACTTT.

The chain carries TRBV6-6 and TRBJ1-5; unclear D gene. V dropped 2 bases and J dropped 3 bases, with 14 bases sitting between them. CDR1 is MNHNY, CDR2 SVGAGI, per germline (reference sequence). The CDR3 has 16 residues. The CDR3 loop reads CASSYRTEINNQPQHF. For the CDR3, the DNA is TGTGCCAGCAGTTACCGTACGGAGATAAACAATCAGCCCCAGCATTTT.

J is TRBJ2-5 and V is TRBV10-2; possible D gene TRBD2, 7 bases. The CDR3 has 14 residues. From germline, CDR1 is WSHSY and CDR2 SAAADI. Trimming stripped 7 bases from V and 5 bases from J, with 17 bases between. The CDR3 is CASTRAGAVETQYF. The DNA for the CDR3 is TGCGCCAGCACCCGGGCGGGGGCTGTGGAGACCCAGTACTTC.

This clone was seen a few times. Other nucleotide sequences in the sample specify the same CDR3. V usage is TRBV7-2 and J usage is TRBJ2-3, with D uncertain. CDR3 length: 12 amino acids. The V gene lost 3 bases and the J gene lost 1 base, with 2 bases spanning the gap. The germline CDR1 and CDR2 sequences are SGHTA and FQGNSA. The CDR3 DNA reads TGTGCCAGCAGCTTCGGCACAGATACGCAGTATTTT. Translating gives CASSFGTDTQYF.

The J gene is TRBJ2-3, the V gene TRBV27; 14 bases match TRBD2. The CDR3 has 17 residues. With 5 bases clipped from V and 2 bases from J, the junction kept 6 bases outside the gene matches. Germline V CDR1 and CDR2: MNHEY, SMNVEV (reference sequence). The CDR3 loop is CASSPGLAGGYTDTQYF. CDR3 sequence (DNA): TGTGCCAGCAGTCCCGGACTAGCGGGAGGCTACACAGATACGCAGTATTTT.

As concerns this clone: Within the sample, other DNA sequences also encode this same CDR3. J is TRBJ2-5 and V is TRBV10-3; D uncertain. V gave up 2 bases and J gave up 4 bases, with 8 bases separating them. CDR3 length equals 13 residues. CDR1 ENHRY and CDR2 SYGVKD come from the germline V gene. CDR3 residues: CAISESIVETQYF. The CDR3 DNA is TGTGCCATCAGTGAGAGTATTGTAGAGACCCAGTACTTC.

The chain has TRBV10-1 and TRBJ2-2, with a possible D match to TRBD1 (5 bases). The CDR3 consists of 13 residues. Germline CDR1 WNHNN, CDR2 SYGVQD (reference sequence). The V gene lost 6 bases and the J gene lost 4 bases, with 9 bases spanning the gap. As DNA, the CDR3 is TGCGCCAGCAGCTCAGGGTTCACCGGGGAGCTGTTTTTT. Translation gives CASSSGFTGELFF.

This chain links TRBV18 with TRBJ2-5; D call uncertain. This CDR3 spans 14 amino acids. The V and J ends lost 6 bases and 9 bases respectively, with 20 bases between them. Germline V gives CDR1 KGHSH, CDR2 LQKENI. The CDR3 DNA is TGTGCCAGCTCGGCCTTGGTTGGGGTTGAAGCCCAGTACTTC. Amino acids: CASSALVGVEAQYF.

The DNA for the CDR3 is TGCGCCAGCAGCCCGGGACAGGGGACCTATAATTCACCCCTCCACTTT. As protein: CASSPGQGTYNSPLHF. This chain uses TRBV5-1 with TRBJ1-6; 10 nucleotides agree with TRBD1. CDR3 length: 16 residues. The junction had 3 bases not matched to a gene; V was cut back by 4 bases and J by 2 bases. The germline gives CDR1 SGHRS, CDR2 YFSETQ.

The chain is built from TRBV7-2 and TRBJ1-1; no definite D call. The CDR3 consists of 15 residues. The germline V gene has CDR1 SGHTA and CDR2 FQGNSA. V gave up 1 base and J gave up 1 base, with 10 bases separating them. CDR3 DNA sequence: TGTGCCAGCAGCTTAGACTGGGTGTCGAACACTGAAGCTTTCTTT. Its translation is CASSLDWVSNTEAFF.

The chain employs TRBV5-6 and TRBJ2-7; TRBD2 aligns across 10 bases. The germline gives CDR1 SGHDT, CDR2 YYEEEE. V was clipped by 0 bases and J by 4 bases; unmatched bases: 4. The CDR3 runs 15 residues. The CDR3 spells CASSLGPAGGYEQYF. DNA for the CDR3: TGTGCCAGCAGCTTGGGGCCAGCGGGAGGGTACGAGCAGTACTTC.

The chain is built from TRBV7-2 and TRBJ2-7; D might be TRBD1 (6 bases). CDR3 size: 14 residues. Germline V CDR1 and CDR2: SGHTA, FQGNSA. V was trimmed by 1 base and J by 4 bases, leaving 11 bases between them. CDR3 DNA sequence: TGTGCCAGCAGCTTAGAGGTGGGGGCTTACGAGCAGTACTTC. Translated: CASSLEVGAYEQYF. Complete variable domain (other parts from reference TRBV7-2 and TRBJ2-7): GAGVSQSPSNKVTEKGKDVELRCDPISGHTALYWYRQSLGQGLEFLIYFQGNSAPDKSGLPSDRFSAERTGGSVSTLTIQRTQQEDSAVYLCASSLEVGAYEQYFGPGTRLTVT.

The V call is TRBV7-6, the J call TRBJ1-1; D is perhaps TRBD1 (5 bases). Trimming removed 2 bases from V and 11 bases from J, with 18 bases in between. Germline V gene lookup returns CDR1 SGHVS and CDR2 FNYEAQ. CDR3 size: 14 residues. This CDR3 reads CASSLTGTGSRAFF. In DNA, the CDR3 is TGTGCCAGCAGCTTAACCGGGACGGGTTCGAGGGCTTTCTTT.

The chain is built from TRBV5-1 and TRBJ1-1; D is ambiguous. Deletions cut 4 bases from V and 2 bases from J, with 15 bases between. In germline, CDR1 is SGHRS, CDR2 YFSETQ. This CDR3 comprises 15 residues. The chain's CDR3 is CASSPHVQPNTEAFF. In nucleotides, the CDR3 is TGCGCCAGCAGCCCTCACGTGCAGCCTAACACTGAAGCTTTCTTT.